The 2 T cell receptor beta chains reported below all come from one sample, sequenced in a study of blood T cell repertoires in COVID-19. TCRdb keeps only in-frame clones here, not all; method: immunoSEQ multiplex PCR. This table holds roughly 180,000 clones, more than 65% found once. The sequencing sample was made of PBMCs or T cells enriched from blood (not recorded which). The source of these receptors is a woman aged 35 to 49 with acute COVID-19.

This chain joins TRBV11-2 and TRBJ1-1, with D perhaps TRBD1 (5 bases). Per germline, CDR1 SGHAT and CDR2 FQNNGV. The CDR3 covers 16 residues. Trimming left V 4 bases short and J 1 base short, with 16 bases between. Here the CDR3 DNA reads TGTGCCAGCAGCTCGCCGACAGCTCTTTGGAACACTGAAGCTTTCTTT. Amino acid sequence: CASSSPTALWNTEAFF.

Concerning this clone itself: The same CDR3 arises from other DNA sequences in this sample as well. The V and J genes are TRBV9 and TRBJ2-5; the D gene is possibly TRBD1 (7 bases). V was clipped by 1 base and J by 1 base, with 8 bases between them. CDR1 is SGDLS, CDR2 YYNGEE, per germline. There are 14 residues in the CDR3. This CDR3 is CASSVQGGQETQYF. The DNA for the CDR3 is TGTGCCAGCAGCGTACAGGGGGGCCAAGAGACCCAGTACTTC.